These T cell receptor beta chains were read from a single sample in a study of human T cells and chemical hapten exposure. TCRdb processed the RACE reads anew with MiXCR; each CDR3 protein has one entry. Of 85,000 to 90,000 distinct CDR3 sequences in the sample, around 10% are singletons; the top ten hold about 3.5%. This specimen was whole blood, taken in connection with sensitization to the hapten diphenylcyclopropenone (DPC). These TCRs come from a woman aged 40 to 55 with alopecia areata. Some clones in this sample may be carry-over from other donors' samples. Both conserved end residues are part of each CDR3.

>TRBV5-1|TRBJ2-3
CASSTGTASTDTQYF
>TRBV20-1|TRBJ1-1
CSARSGGGTEAFF
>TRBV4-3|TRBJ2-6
CASSHAGSYISGANVLTF
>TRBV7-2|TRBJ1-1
CASSSRGYGTEAFF
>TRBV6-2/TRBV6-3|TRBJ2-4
CASSFPDYENIQYF
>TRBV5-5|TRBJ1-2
CASSRQGVYGYTF
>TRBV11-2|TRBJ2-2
CAFKPPFNTGELFF
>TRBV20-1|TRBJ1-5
CSALPYSNQPQHF
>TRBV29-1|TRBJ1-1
CSVAQMNTEAFF
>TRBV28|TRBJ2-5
CASSLRLETGGTQYF
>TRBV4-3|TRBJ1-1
CASSQVPAAVKDTEAFF
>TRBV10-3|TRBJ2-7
CAISGDVYEQYF
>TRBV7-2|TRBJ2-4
CASSREAGAAKNIQYF
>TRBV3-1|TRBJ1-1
CASSLGTGNTEAFF
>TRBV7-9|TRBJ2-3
CASSPTPGQYF
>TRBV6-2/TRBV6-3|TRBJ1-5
CASSLERYSNQPQHF
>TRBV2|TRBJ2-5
CASSDQRGGQETQYF
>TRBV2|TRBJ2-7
CASRFDGGEQYF
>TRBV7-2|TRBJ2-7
CASSWGLISYEQYF